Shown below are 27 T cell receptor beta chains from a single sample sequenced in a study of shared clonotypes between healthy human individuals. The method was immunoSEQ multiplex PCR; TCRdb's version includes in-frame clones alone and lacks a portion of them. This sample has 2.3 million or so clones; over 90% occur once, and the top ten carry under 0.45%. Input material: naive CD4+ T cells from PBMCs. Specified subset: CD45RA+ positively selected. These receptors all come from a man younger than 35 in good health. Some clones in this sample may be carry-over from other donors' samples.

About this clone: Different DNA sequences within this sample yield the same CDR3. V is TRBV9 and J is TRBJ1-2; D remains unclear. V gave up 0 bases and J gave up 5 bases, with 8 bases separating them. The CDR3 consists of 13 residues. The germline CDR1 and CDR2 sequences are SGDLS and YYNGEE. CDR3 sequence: CASSVAGGYGYTF. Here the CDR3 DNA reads TGTGCCAGCAGCGTAGCGGGTGGATATGGCTACACCTTC.

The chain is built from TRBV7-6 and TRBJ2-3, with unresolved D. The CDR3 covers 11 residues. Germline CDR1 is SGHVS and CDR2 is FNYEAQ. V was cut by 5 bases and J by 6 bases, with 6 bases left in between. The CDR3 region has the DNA TGTGCCAGCAGCCAAGGGGATACGCAGTATTTT. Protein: CASSQGDTQYF.

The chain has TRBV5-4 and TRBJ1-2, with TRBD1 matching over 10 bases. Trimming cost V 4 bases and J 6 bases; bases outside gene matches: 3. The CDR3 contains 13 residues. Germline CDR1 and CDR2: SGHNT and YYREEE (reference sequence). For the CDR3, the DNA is TGTGCCAGCAGCCCCGGACAGGGGGATGGCTACACCTTC. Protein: CASSPGQGDGYTF.

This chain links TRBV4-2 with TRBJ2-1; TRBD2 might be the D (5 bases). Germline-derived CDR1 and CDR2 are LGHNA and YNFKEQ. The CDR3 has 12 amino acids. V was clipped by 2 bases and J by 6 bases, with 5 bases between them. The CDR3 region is CASSQLANEQFF. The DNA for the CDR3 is TGTGCCAGCAGCCAACTAGCCAATGAGCAGTTCTTC.

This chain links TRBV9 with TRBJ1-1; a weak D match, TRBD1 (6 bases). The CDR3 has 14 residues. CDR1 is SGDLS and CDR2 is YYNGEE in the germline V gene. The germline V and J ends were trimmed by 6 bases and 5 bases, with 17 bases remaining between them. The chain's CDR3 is CASTAQQGLTEAFF. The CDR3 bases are TGTGCCAGCACCGCCCAACAGGGATTGACTGAAGCTTTCTTT. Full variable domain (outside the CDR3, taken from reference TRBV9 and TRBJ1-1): DSGVTQTPKHLITATGQRVTLRCSPRSGDLSVYWYQQSLDQGLQFLIQYYNGEERAKGNILERFSAQQFPDLHSELNLSSLELGDSALYFCASTAQQGLTEAFFGQGTRLTVV.

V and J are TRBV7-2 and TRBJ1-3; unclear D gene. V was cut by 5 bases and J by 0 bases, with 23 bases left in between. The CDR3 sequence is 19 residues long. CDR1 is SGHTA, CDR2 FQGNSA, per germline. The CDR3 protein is CASSQTGLEGIYSGNTIYF. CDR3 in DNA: TGTGCCAGCAGCCAAACCGGCCTTGAGGGAATTTACTCTGGAAACACCATATATTTT. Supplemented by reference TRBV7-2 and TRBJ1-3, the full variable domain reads GAGVSQSPSNKVTEKGKDVELRCDPISGHTALYWYRQSLGQGLEFLIYFQGNSAPDKSGLPSDRFSAERTGGSVSTLTIQRTQQEDSAVYLCASSQTGLEGIYSGNTIYFGEGSWLTVV.

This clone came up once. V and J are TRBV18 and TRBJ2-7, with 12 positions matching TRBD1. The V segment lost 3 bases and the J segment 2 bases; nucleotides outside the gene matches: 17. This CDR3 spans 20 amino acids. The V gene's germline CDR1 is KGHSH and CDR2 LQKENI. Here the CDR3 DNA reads TGTGCCAGCTCACCTCCTGGGACAGGGGGCGCCAGGGGAGGCCCCTACGAGCAGTACTTC. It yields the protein CASSPPGTGGARGGPYEQYF.

The CDR3 here is CASSISTGRNTEAFF. The CDR3 coding sequence is TGTGCCAGCAGCATATCGACAGGGAGGAACACTGAAGCTTTCTTT. The chain carries TRBV28 and TRBJ1-1; 7 bases align to TRBD1. This CDR3 contains 15 residues. Germline assignment: CDR1 MDHEN and CDR2 SYDVKM. V lost 6 bases to trimming and J lost 1 base; unmatched junction nucleotides: 8. The full variable domain, rest sourced from reference TRBV28 and TRBJ1-1, is DVKVTQSSRYLVKRTGEKVFLECVQDMDHENMFWYRQDPGLGLRLIYFSYDVKMKEKGDIPEGYSVSREKKERFSLILESASTNQTSMYLCASSISTGRNTEAFFGQGTRLTVV.

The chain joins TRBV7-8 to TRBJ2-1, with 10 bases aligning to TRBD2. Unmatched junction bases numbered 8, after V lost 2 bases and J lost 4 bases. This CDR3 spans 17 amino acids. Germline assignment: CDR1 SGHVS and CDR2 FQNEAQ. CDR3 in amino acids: CASSLSLLAGKYNEQFF. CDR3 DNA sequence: TGTGCCAGCAGCTTATCTTTACTAGCGGGAAAGTACAATGAGCAGTTCTTC. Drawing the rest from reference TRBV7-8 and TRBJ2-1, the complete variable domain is GAGVSQSPRYKVAKRGQDVALRCDPISGHVSLFWYQQALGQGPEFLTYFQNEAQLDKSGLPSDRFFAERPEGSVSTLKIQRTQQEDSAVYLCASSLSLLAGKYNEQFFGPGTRLTVL.

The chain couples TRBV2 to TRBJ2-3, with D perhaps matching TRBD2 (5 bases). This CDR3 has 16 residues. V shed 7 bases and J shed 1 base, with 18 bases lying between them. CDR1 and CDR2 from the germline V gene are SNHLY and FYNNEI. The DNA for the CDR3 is TGTGCCAGCATTAGCGCCAACTCCCTCGGCACAGATACGCAGTATTTT. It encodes CASISANSLGTDTQYF.

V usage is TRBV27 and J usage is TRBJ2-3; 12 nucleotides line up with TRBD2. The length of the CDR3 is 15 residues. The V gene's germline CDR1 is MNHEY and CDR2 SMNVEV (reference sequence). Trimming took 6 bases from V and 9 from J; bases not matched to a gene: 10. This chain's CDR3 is CASRPGLAGTVTQYF. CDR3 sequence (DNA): TGTGCCAGCAGGCCCGGACTAGCGGGAACAGTAACGCAGTATTTT.

The CDR3 reads CASSTPGAGEQYF. The CDR3, as DNA: TGTGCCAGCAGCACCCCAGGGGCGGGCGAGCAGTACTTC. The V and J genes are TRBV28 and TRBJ2-7, with D possibly matching TRBD1 (6 bases). The CDR3 length is 13 residues. CDR1 and CDR2 (germline): MDHEN, SYDVKM. Trimming pared 6 bases from V and 6 bases from J, leaving 15 bases between.

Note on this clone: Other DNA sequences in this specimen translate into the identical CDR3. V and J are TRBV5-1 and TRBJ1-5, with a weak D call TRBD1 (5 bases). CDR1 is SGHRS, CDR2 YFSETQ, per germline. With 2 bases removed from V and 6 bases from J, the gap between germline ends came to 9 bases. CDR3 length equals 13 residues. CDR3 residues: CASSLEGSQPQHF. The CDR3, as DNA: TGCGCCAGCAGCTTAGAGGGGAGTCAGCCCCAGCATTTT.

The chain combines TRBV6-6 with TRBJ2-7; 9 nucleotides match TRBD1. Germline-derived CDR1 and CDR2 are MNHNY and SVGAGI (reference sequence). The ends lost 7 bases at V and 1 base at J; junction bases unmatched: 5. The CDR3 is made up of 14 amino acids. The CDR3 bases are TGTGCCAGCACCTCGGGACAGGGATCCTACGAGCAGTACTTC. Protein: CASTSGQGSYEQYF.

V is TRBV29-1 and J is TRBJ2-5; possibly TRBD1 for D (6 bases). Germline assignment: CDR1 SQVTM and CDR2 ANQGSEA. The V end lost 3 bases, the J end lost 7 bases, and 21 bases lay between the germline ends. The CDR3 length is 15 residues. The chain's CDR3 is CSVDSLSEGVGTQYF. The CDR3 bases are TGCAGCGTTGACTCGCTGAGCGAGGGGGTAGGGACCCAGTACTTC. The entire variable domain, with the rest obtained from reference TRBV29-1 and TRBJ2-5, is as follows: SAVISQKPSRDICQRGTSLTIQCQVDSQVTMMFWYRQQPGQSLTLIATANQGSEATYESGFVIDKFPISRPNLTFSTLTVSNMSPEDSSIYLCSVDSLSEGVGTQYFGPGTRLLVL.

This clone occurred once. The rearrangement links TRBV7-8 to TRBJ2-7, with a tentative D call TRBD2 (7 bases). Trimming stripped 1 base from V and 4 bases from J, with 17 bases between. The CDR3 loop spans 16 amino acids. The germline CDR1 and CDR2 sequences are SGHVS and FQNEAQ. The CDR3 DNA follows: TGTGCCAGCAGCTTAGTTTCAACGAGGGGGGGGTACGAGCAGTACTTC. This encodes CASSLVSTRGGYEQYF. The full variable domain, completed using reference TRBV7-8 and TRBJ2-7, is GAGVSQSPRYKVAKRGQDVALRCDPISGHVSLFWYQQALGQGPEFLTYFQNEAQLDKSGLPSDRFFAERPEGSVSTLKIQRTQQEDSAVYLCASSLVSTRGGYEQYFGPGTRLTVT.

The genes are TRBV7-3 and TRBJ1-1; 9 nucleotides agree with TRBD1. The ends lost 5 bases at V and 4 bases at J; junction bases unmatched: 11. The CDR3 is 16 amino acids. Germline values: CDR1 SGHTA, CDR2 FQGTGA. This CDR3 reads CASSLLGQGSGTEAFF. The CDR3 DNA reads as TGTGCCAGCAGCCTCCTGGGACAGGGATCGGGCACTGAAGCTTTCTTT.

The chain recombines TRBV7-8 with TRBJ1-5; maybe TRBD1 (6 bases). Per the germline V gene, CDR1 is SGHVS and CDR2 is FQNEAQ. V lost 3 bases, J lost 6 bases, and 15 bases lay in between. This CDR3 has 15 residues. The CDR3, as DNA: TGTGCCAGCAGCTTCCTATCCAGGGGCATTCAGCCCCAGCATTTT. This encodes CASSFLSRGIQPQHF.

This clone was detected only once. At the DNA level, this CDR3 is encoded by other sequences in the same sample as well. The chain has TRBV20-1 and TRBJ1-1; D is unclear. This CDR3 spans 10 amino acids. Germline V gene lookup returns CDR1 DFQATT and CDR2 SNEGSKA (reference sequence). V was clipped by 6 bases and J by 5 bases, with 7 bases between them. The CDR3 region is CSAGRTEAFF. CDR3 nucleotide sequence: TGCAGTGCCGGCCGAACTGAAGCTTTCTTT.

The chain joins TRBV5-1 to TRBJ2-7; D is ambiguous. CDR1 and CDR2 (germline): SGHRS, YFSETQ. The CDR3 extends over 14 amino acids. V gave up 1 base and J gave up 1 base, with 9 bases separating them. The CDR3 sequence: CASSLFLGSYEQYF. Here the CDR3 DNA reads TGCGCCAGCAGCTTGTTCCTAGGGTCCTACGAGCAGTACTTC.

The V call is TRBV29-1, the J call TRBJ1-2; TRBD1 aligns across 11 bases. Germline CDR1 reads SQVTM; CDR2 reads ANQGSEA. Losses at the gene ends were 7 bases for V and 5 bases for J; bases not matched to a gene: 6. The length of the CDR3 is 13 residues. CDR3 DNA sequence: TGCAGCGCGGCCGGGACAGGGGGTTATGGCTACACCTTC. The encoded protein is CSAAGTGGYGYTF.

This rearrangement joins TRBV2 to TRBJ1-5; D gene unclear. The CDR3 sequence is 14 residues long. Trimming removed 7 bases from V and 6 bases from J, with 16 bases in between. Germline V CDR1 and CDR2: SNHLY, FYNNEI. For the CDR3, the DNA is TGTGCCAGCAAGGAAACGGGGTTTCGTCAGCCCCAGCATTTT. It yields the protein CASKETGFRQPQHF. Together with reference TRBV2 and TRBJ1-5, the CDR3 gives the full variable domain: EPEVTQTPSHQVTQMGQEVILRCVPISNHLYFYWYRQILGQKVEFLVSFYNNEISEKSEIFDDQFSVERPDGSNFTLKIRSTKLEDSAMYFCASKETGFRQPQHFGDGTRLSIL.

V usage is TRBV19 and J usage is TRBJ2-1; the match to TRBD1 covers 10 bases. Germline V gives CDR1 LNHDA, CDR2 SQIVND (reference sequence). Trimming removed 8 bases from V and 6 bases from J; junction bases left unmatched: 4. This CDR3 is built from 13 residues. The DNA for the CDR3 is TGTGCCAGTCACGGGACAGGGGTCAATGAGCAGTTCTTC. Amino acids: CASHGTGVNEQFF.

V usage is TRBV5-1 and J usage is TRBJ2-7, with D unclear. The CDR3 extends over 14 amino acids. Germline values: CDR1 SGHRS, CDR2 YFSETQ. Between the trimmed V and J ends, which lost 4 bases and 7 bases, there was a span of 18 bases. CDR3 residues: CASSPRAVTVEQYF. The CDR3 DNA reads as TGCGCCAGCAGCCCTCGGGCGGTAACCGTGGAGCAGTACTTC.

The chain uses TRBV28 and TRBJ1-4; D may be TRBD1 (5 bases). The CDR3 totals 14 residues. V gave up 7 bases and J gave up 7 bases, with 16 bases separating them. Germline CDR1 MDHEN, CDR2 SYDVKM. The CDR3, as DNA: TGTGCCAGCACCTGGGGGTCAGTCGGTGAAAAACTGTTTTTT. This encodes CASTWGSVGEKLFF.

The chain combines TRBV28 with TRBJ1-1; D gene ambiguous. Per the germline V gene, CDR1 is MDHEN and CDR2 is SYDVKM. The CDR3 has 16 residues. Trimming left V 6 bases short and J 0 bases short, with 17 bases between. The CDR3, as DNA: TGTGCCAGCAGCACCTTACAGCTTTACTTGAACACTGAAGCTTTCTTT. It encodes CASSTLQLYLNTEAFF. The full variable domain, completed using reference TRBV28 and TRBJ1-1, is DVKVTQSSRYLVKRTGEKVFLECVQDMDHENMFWYRQDPGLGLRLIYFSYDVKMKEKGDIPEGYSVSREKKERFSLILESASTNQTSMYLCASSTLQLYLNTEAFFGQGTRLTVV.

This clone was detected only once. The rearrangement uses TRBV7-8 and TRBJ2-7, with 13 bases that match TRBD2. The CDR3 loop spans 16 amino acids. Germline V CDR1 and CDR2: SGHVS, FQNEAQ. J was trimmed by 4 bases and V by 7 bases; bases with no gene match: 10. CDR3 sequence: CASTPGGLAGRYEQYF. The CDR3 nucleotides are TGTGCCAGCACCCCAGGGGGACTAGCGGGAAGGTACGAGCAGTACTTC.